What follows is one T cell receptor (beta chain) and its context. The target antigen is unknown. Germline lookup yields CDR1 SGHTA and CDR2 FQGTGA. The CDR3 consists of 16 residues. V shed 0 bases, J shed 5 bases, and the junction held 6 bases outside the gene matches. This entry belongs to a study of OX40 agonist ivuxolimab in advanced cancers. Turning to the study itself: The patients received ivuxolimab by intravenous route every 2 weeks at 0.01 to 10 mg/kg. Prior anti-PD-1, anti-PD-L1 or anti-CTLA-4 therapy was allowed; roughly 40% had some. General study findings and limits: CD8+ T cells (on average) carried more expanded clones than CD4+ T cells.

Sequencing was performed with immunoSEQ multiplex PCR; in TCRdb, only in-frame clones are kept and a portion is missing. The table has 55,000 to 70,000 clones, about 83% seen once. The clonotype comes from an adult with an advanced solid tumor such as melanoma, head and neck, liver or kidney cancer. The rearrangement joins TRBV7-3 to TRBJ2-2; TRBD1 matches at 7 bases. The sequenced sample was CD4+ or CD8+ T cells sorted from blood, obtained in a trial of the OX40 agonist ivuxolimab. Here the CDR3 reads CASSLTGAGGTGELFF. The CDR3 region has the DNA TGTGCCAGCAGCTTAACGGGAGCAGGGGGAACCGGGGAGCTGTTTTTT. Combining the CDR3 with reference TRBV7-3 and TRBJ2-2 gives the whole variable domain GAGVSQTPSNKVTEKGKYVELRCDPISGHTALYWYRQSLGQGPEFLIYFQGTGAADDSGLPNDRFFAVRPEGSVSTLKIQRTERGDSAVYLCASSLTGAGGTGELFFGEGSRLTVL.